This entry features one T cell receptor (beta chain) sequence. As yet, its antigen is unknown. This CDR3 is built from 15 residues. The germline V gene has CDR1 SNHLY and CDR2 FYNNEI. V shed 5 bases and J shed 0 bases, with 10 bases lying between them. This sample was taken from a study of T cell responses to AZD1222 COVID-19 vaccine. Findings and caveats of the study: The study identified only six AZD1222 recipients as seropositive at baseline. Donors, mostly white British, included more females; clonal diversity was possibly underestimated.

Profiling relied on immunoSEQ multiplex PCR, and the TCRdb table lists in-frame clones only, not all of them. This repertoire shows about 160,000 clones, roughly nine tenths found once; its top ten account for 6.5% to 7%. Sequencing used peripheral blood, obtained on day 0 of AZD1222 vaccination. This TCR derives from an adult in good health. The gene calls are TRBV2 and TRBJ1-4, with D unclear. Here the CDR3 DNA reads TGTGCCAGCAGTTACAGACCTGCAACTAATGAAAAACTGTTTTTT. It is translated as CASSYRPATNEKLFF. The whole variable domain, remainder taken from reference TRBV2 and TRBJ1-4, is EPEVTQTPSHQVTQMGQEVILRCVPISNHLYFYWYRQILGQKVEFLVSFYNNEISEKSEIFDDQFSVERPDGSNFTLKIRSTKLEDSAMYFCASSYRPATNEKLFFGSGTQLSVL.